Following are 7 T cell receptor beta chains from one sample sequenced in a study of T cell responses to AZD1222 COVID-19 vaccine. Sequencing used immunoSEQ multiplex PCR; TCRdb keeps in-frame clones, though not all of them. The table lists about 120,000 clones, 75% to 95% of them singletons. Sequenced material: peripheral blood, taken 28 days after the second dose of the MenACWY control vaccine. The receptors were sampled from an adult who received the MenACWY meningococcal vaccine as a control.

This clone is a singleton in its sample. V gene TRBV19 combines with J gene TRBJ1-4; D is unclear. V lost 1 base to trimming and J lost 11 bases, with 14 bases between them. Germline V gene lookup returns CDR1 LNHDA and CDR2 SQIVND (reference sequence). This CDR3 contains 14 residues. CDR3 residues: CASSIVDLAGKLFF. For the CDR3, the DNA is TGTGCCAGTAGTATAGTCGACTTAGCGGGGAAACTGTTTTTT.

The rearrangement uses TRBV13 and TRBJ1-3, with unresolved D. Per the germline V gene, CDR1 is PRHDT and CDR2 is FYEKMQ (reference sequence). Trimming took 6 bases from V and 0 from J, leaving 6 bases between them. The length of the CDR3 is 13 residues. In nucleotides, the CDR3 is TGTGCCAGCAGGGGTCCCTCTGGAAACACCATATATTTT. Translation gives CASRGPSGNTIYF.

The chain is built from TRBV7-3 and TRBJ2-1; 10 nucleotides line up with TRBD2. This CDR3 comprises 15 residues. Trimming removed 5 bases from V and 8 bases from J; junction bases left unmatched: 9. Germline loops: CDR1 SGHTA, CDR2 FQGTGA. The CDR3 is CASSRGLAALDEQFF. As DNA, the CDR3 is TGTGCCAGCAGCAGAGGACTAGCGGCTTTGGATGAGCAGTTCTTC.

V gene TRBV28 combines with J gene TRBJ1-2; no definite D call. CDR1 MDHEN and CDR2 SYDVKM come from the germline V gene. CDR3 length equals 15 residues. V was pared by 0 bases and J by 4 bases, with 12 bases between. CDR3 in DNA: TGTGCCAGCAGTTTATGGGGGATAGGGAGCTATGGCTACACCTTC. This sequence encodes CASSLWGIGSYGYTF.

V is TRBV3-1 (or the pseudogene TRBV3-2) and J is TRBJ1-1, with D perhaps TRBD1 (6 bases). Germline assignment: CDR1 LGHDT and CDR2 YNNKEL (reference sequence). Trimming cost V 1 base and J 6 bases, with 12 bases left between them. The length of the CDR3 is 14 residues. This CDR3 reads CASSQGGAGAEAFF. The CDR3 DNA is TGTGCCAGCAGCCAAGGGGGGGCCGGGGCTGAAGCTTTCTTT.

This rearrangement joins TRBV18 to TRBJ2-1; 9 bases align to TRBD2. CDR1 and CDR2 from the germline V gene are KGHSH and LQKENI. This CDR3 contains 17 residues. The J segment lost 6 bases and the V segment lost 3 bases, leaving 12 bases of the junction unmatched. The DNA for the CDR3 is TGTGCCAGCTCACCCCGGGGCGGGGGGGAAGCAAGCAATGAGCAGTTCTTC. Amino acid sequence: CASSPRGGGEASNEQFF.

CDR3 bases: TGTGCCAGCAGCAGATCAGAGGAAGAGACCCAGTACTTC. Its translation is CASSRSEEETQYF. The genes are TRBV7-3 and TRBJ2-5, with D unresolved. V lost 5 bases and J lost 3, with 10 bases in between. The CDR3 has 13 residues. Germline CDR1 reads SGHTA; CDR2 reads FQGTGA.